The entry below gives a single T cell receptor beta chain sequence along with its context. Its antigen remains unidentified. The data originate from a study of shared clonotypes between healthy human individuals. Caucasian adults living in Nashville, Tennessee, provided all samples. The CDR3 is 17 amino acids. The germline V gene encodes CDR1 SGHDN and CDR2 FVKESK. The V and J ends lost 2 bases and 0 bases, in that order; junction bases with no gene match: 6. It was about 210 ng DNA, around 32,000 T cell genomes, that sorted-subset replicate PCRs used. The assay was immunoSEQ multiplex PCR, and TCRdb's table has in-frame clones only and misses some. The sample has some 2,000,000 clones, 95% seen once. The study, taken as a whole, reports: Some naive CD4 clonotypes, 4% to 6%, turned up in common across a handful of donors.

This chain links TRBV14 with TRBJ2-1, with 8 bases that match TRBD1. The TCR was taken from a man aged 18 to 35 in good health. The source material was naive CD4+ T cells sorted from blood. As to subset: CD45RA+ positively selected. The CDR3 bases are TGTGCCAGCAGCCAAACTGGGACAGGCAGCTCCTACAATGAGCAGTTCTTC. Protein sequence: CASSQTGTGSSYNEQFF.